Described below is a single TCR beta chain sequence and its context. The target antigen is unknown. TCRdb itself ran the 5' RACE reads through MiXCR, one entry per CDR3 protein. The sample contains some 110,000 distinct CDR3 sequences, around 7.4% of which appear only once. This sample is part of a study of T cells after yellow fever vaccination. Germline lookup yields CDR1 SGHTA and CDR2 FQGNSA. There are 15 residues in the CDR3. V lost 2 bases and J lost 3, with 13 bases in between. Notes on the study in general: In post-booster samples, most primary-vaccination clones reappeared (roughly 96% CD4, roughly 88% CD8).

Sequenced material: CD4+ T cells sorted from PBMCs, taken less than 11 days after the first yellow fever vaccination. The rearrangement links TRBV7-2 to TRBJ2-5, with a tentative D call TRBD1 (7 bases). This clonotype was obtained from a man between 18 and 35 years old who received the YFV17D yellow fever vaccine. CDR3 loop: CASSLLGRGEETQYF. CDR3 sequence (DNA): TGTGCCAGCAGCTTACTTGGCAGGGGGGAAGAGACCCAGTACTTC.